This record concerns one TCR beta chain sequence. Its specificity is unknown. CDR3 length: 16 amino acids. V lost 4 bases and J 4 bases, leaving 19 bases between the germline ends. Per germline, CDR1 MNHEY and CDR2 SVGAGI. The data are from a study of T cell responses to AZD1222 COVID-19 vaccine. Overall study results and limits: Donors were chiefly white British, with a greater number of females, and clonal diversity was perhaps underestimated.

Clones were read by immunoSEQ multiplex PCR, and TCRdb kept only the in-frame ones, dropping some. The listing contains over 140,000 clones. The sequenced sample was peripheral blood. This receptor was identified in an adult in good health. The chain couples TRBV6-5 to TRBJ1-2; D remains unclear. The CDR3 loop is CASSSTLSRTLYGYTF. The DNA for the CDR3 is TGTGCCAGCAGTTCTACCTTGAGCCGCACACTCTATGGCTACACCTTC.